Each of the 23 T cell receptor beta chains below was sequenced from the same sample in a study of T cells expressing NK-cell markers. With the 5' RACE reads reprocessed, TCRdb shows one record per CDR3 protein and no DNA. The table gives about 110,000 distinct CDR3 sequences; the top ten clones make up about 18% of it. The sequencing sample was made of blood T cells: a sorted CD56 or NKG2C T cell subset, CD4+ or CD8+ T cells, or bulk PBMC T cells (not recorded which). These receptor sequences come from a woman between 18 and 69 years old in good health.

The rearrangement uses TRBV12-3 or TRBV12-4 and TRBJ2-2; as DNA is missing, the TRBD2 call by TCRdb cannot be tested. The CDR3 runs to 19 residues. This CDR3 reads CASSHGTSGDAPYTGELFF.

The chain is built from TRBV5-4 and TRBJ2-1; checking the TCRdb D call of TRBD1 is not possible without DNA. The CDR3 has 17 amino acids. Germline loops: CDR1 SGHNT, CDR2 YYREEE (reference sequence). The CDR3 spells CASSLWGATSSYNEQFF. The whole variable domain, filled in from reference TRBV5-4 and TRBJ2-1, reads ETGVTQSPTHLIKTRGQQVTLRCSSQSGHNTVSWYQQALGQGPQFIFQYYREEENGRGNFPPRFSGLQFPNYSSELNVNALELDDSALYLCASSLWGATSSYNEQFFGPGTRLTVL.

CDR3 loop: CASSFYDLRGTQYF. The rearrangement uses TRBV28 and TRBJ2-5; the TCRdb call, TRBD2, lacks DNA for checking. The CDR3 length is 14 residues. Germline CDR1 reads MDHEN; CDR2 reads SYDVKM.

This chain joins TRBV6-1 and TRBJ2-1; lacking DNA, the TRBD1 call made by TCRdb goes unchecked. Germline assignment: CDR1 MNHNS and CDR2 SASEGT. The length of the CDR3 is 16 residues. CDR3 protein: CASSQTSGTGDNEQFF.

V and J are TRBV10-2 and TRBJ2-3. The CDR3 runs to 13 residues. Germline V CDR1 and CDR2: WSHSY, SAAADI. CDR3 amino acids: CASSVGETDTQYF.

The chain combines TRBV7-8 with TRBJ2-1; TCRdb lists TRBD2, though no DNA is available to test this call. CDR1 SGHVS and CDR2 FQNEAQ come from the germline V gene. This CDR3 has 17 amino acids. CDR3 loop: CASSVHTSGGSYNEQFF.

V usage is TRBV5-1 and J usage is TRBJ2-1. Germline values: CDR1 SGHRS, CDR2 YFSETQ. The CDR3 spans 17 residues. CDR3 region: CASSSGISFSLYNEQFF.

The chain links TRBV5-6 to TRBJ2-5. The germline V gene encodes CDR1 SGHDT and CDR2 YYEEEE. The CDR3 is 16 amino acids. This CDR3 reads CASSLAVGWYQETQYF.

V usage is TRBV12-3 or TRBV12-4 and J usage is TRBJ2-5; there is no DNA to check the TCRdb D call of TRBD2. This CDR3 has 14 residues. The CDR3 loop reads CASSFEPEGETQYF.

The V gene is TRBV12-3 or TRBV12-4, the J gene TRBJ2-7; TCRdb gives TRBD2 as the D gene, but with no DNA this cannot be confirmed. The CDR3 spans 15 residues. CDR3 in amino acids: CASSLELADYYEQYF.

This chain uses TRBV29-1 with TRBJ2-7; as DNA is missing, the TRBD1 call by TCRdb cannot be tested. The germline CDR1 and CDR2 sequences are SQVTM and ANQGSEA. The CDR3 consists of 13 residues. The CDR3 sequence is CSVLDRGIYEQYF.

The genes are TRBV4-3 and TRBJ2-1; the D gene TCRdb calls, TRBD2, cannot be checked with no DNA. This CDR3 region has 17 residues. CDR1 is LGHNA, CDR2 YSLEER, per germline. This CDR3 reads CASSQDGEREVYNEQFF.

CDR3 protein: CASKDQRGWETQYF. The chain combines TRBV2 with TRBJ2-5; lacking DNA, the TRBD2 call made by TCRdb goes unchecked. CDR3 length equals 14 residues. Germline CDR1 is SNHLY and CDR2 is FYNNEI.

The chain has TRBV30 and TRBJ2-1; TCRdb's assignment of TRBD1 cannot be checked, as there is no DNA. CDR3 size: 12 residues. The germline CDR1 and CDR2 sequences are GTSNPN and SVGIG (reference sequence). CDR3 sequence: CAWGPQGNEQFF.

The rearrangement uses TRBV20-1 and TRBJ1-5; with no DNA, the TCRdb D assignment of TRBD1 cannot be verified. The CDR3 spans 14 residues. CDR1 and CDR2 (germline): DFQATT, SNEGSKA (reference sequence). CDR3 sequence: CSASTTDSNQPQHF.

This chain joins TRBV5-1 and TRBJ2-7; TCRdb reports TRBD1, a call that lacks DNA to check it against. Germline assignment: CDR1 SGHRS and CDR2 YFSETQ. The CDR3 covers 15 residues. The CDR3 here is CASSSPFGASYEQYF.

This chain uses TRBV27 with TRBJ2-7. The CDR3 is 14 amino acids. The germline V gene has CDR1 MNHEY and CDR2 SMNVEV (reference sequence). This CDR3 is CASSPATVSYEQYF.

The chain uses TRBV5-6 and TRBJ2-7; no DNA is available, so the TRBD1 call from TCRdb remains unchecked. The CDR3 is 14 amino acids. Germline assignment: CDR1 SGHDT and CDR2 YYEEEE. CDR3 residues: CASSPDRVSYEQYF.

V and J are TRBV6-2 or TRBV6-3 and TRBJ2-1; TCRdb's D call of TRBD2 is untestable without DNA. Germline V gene data show CDR1 as MNHEY and CDR2 as SVGEGT. The CDR3 length is 14 residues. This CDR3 is CASSPMAGYNEQFF.

V and J are TRBV4-1 and TRBJ1-1. The CDR3 has 16 amino acids. Germline CDR1 is MGHRA and CDR2 is YSYEKL. The CDR3 is CATSQGPREGSTEAFF.

This chain uses TRBV9 with TRBJ2-5; without DNA, the TCRdb call of TRBD1 cannot be checked. This CDR3 has 17 amino acids. The germline V gene encodes CDR1 SGDLS and CDR2 YYNGEE. The CDR3 spells CASSVSGGGTKQETQYF. The complete variable domain, with remaining parts taken from reference TRBV9 and TRBJ2-5, reads DSGVTQTPKHLITATGQRVTLRCSPRSGDLSVYWYQQSLDQGLQFLIQYYNGEERAKGNILERFSAQQFPDLHSELNLSSLELGDSALYFCASSVSGGGTKQETQYFGPGTRLLVL.

The chain joins TRBV20-1 to TRBJ1-5; TCRdb's D call, TRBD1, is unchecked because there is no DNA. The V gene's germline CDR1 is DFQATT and CDR2 SNEGSKA (reference sequence). The length of the CDR3 is 16 residues. The CDR3: CSAFPRTDYSNQPQHF.

The V and J genes are TRBV28 and TRBJ2-1; absent DNA, TCRdb's TRBD2 call cannot be checked. The CDR3 sequence is 18 residues long. CDR1 MDHEN and CDR2 SYDVKM come from the germline V gene. CDR3: CASSPGTSGRHVYNEQFF.